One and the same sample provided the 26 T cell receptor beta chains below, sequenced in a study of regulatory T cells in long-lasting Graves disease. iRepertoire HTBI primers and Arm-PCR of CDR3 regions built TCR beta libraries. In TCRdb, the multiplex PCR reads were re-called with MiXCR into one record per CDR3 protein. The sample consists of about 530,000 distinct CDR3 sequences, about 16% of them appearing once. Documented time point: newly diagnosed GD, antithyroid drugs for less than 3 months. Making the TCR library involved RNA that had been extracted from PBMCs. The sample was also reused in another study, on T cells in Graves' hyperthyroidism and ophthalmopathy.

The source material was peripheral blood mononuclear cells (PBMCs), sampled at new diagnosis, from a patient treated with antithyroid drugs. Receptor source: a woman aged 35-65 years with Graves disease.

In nucleotides, the CDR3 is TGTGCCAGCAGCGTAGCCGGGGGGGCGAACACCGGGGAGCTGTTTTTT. Encoded protein: CASSVAGGANTGELFF. The chain recombines TRBV9 with TRBJ2-2; 8 positions match TRBD2. CDR1 is SGDLS, CDR2 YYNGEE, per germline. This CDR3 spans 16 amino acids. After removal of 0 bases from V and 0 bases from J, the junction contained 1 base not matched to a gene. Based on the CDR3 plus reference TRBV9 and TRBJ2-2, the full variable domain is DSGVTQTPKHLITATGQRVTLRCSPRSGDLSVYWYQQSLDQGLQFLIQYYNGEERAKGNILERFSAQQFPDLHSELNLSSLELGDSALYFCASSVAGGANTGELFFGEGSRLTVL.

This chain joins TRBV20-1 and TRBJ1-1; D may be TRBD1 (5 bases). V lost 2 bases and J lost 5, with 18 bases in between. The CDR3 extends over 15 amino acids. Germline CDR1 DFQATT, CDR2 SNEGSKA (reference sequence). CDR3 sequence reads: CSARRKGPGGTEAFF. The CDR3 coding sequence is TGCAGTGCTAGACGGAAGGGCCCCGGGGGGACTGAAGCTTTCTTT.

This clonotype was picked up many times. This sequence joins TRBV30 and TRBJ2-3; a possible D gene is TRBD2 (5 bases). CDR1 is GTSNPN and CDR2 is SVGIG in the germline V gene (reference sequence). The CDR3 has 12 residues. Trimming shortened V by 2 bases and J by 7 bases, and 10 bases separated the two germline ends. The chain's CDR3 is CAWSSDLYTQYF. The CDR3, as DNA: TGTGCCTGGAGTTCGGACTTATATACGCAGTATTTT. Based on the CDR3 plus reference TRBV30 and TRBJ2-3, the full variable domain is SQTIHQWPATLVQPVGSPLSLECTVEGTSNPNLYWYRQAAGRGLQLLFYSVGIGQISSEVPQNLSASRPQDRQFILSSKKLLLSDSGFYLCAWSSDLYTQYFGPGTRLTVL.

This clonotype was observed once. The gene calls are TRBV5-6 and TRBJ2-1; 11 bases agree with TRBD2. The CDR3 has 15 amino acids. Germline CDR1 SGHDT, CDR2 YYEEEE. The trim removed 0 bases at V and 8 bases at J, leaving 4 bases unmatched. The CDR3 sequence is CASSLVSGGDHEQFF. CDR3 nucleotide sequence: TGTGCCAGCAGCTTGGTTAGCGGGGGGGATCATGAGCAGTTCTTC.

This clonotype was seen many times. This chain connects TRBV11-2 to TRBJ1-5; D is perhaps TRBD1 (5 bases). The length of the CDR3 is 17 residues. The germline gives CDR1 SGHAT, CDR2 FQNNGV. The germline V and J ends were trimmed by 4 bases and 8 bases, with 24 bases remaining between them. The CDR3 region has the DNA TGTGCCAGCAGCTCCCGGTCGACAGTAGATCCGCCAGAGCCCCAGCATTTT. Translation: CASSSRSTVDPPEPQHF. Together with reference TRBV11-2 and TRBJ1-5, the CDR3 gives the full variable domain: EAGVAQSPRYKIIEKRQSVAFWCNPISGHATLYWYQQILGQGPKLLIQFQNNGVVDDSQLPKDRFSAERLKGVDSTLKIQPAKLEDSAVYLCASSSRSTVDPPEPQHFGDGTRLSIL.

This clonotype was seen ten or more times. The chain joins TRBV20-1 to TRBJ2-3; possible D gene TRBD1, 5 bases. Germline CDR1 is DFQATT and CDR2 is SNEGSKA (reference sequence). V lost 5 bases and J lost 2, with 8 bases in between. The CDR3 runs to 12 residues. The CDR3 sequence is CSADRATDTQYF. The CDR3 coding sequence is TGCAGTGCTGACAGAGCCACAGATACGCAGTATTTT.

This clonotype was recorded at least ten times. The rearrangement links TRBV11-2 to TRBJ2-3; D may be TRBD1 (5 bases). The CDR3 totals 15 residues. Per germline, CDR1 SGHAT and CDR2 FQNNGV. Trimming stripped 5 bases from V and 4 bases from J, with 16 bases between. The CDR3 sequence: CASSPTPQGSDTQYF. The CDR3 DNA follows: TGTGCCAGCAGCCCCACCCCGCAGGGCTCAGATACGCAGTATTTT.

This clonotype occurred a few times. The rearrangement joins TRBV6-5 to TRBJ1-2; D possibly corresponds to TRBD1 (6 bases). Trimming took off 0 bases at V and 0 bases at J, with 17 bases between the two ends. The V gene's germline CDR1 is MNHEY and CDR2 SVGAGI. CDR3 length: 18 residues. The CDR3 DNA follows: TGTGCCAGCAGTTACTCGATAGGGGGGAGTCTAGCTAACTATGGCTACACCTTC. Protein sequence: CASSYSIGGSLANYGYTF.

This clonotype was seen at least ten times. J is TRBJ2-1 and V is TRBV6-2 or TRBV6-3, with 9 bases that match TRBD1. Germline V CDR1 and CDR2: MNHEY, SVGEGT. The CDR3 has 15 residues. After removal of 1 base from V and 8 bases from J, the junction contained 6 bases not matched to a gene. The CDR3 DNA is TGTGCCAGCAGTTACTACCGGGACAGGGATCATGAGCAGTTCTTC. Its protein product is CASSYYRDRDHEQFF.

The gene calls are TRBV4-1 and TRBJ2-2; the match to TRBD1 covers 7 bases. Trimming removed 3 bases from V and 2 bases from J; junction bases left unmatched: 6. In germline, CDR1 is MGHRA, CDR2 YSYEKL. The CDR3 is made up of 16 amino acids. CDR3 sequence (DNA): TGCGCCAGCAGCCACCCGGGACAGTCTAACACCGGGGAGCTGTTTTTT. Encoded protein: CASSHPGQSNTGELFF.

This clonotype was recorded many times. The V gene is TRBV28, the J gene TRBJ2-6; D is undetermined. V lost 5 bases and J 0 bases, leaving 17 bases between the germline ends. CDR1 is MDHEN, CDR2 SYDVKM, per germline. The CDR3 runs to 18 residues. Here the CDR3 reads CASSQPTFFGSGANVLTF. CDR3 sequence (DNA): TGTGCCAGCAGTCAACCCACCTTCTTCGGCTCTGGGGCCAACGTCCTGACTTTC.

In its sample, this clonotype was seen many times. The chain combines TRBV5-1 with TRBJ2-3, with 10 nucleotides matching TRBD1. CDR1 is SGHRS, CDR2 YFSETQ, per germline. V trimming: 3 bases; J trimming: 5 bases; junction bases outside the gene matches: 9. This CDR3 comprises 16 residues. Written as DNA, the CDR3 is TGCGCCAGCAGCTCGGGACAGGGGAACGAGAAAGATACGCAGTATTTT. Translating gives CASSSGQGNEKDTQYF.

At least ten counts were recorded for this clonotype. The CDR3 coding sequence is TGTGCCAGCAGTGATTATAATCAGCCCCAGCATTTT. Residues: CASSDYNQPQHF. This chain joins TRBV2 and TRBJ1-5; D gene ambiguous. Trimming shortened V by 3 bases and J by 4 bases, and 4 bases separated the two germline ends. The CDR3 has 12 residues. Germline CDR1 SNHLY, CDR2 FYNNEI.

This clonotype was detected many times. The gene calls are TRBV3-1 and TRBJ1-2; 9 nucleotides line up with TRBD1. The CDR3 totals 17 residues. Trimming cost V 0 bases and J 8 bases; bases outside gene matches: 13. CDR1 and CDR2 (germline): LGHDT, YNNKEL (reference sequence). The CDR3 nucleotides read TGTGCCAGCAGCCAAGAGAGGTGGACAGGGGATCGGTGGGGCTACACCTTC. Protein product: CASSQERWTGDRWGYTF. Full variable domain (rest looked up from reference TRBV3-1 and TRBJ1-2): DTAVSQTPKYLVTQMGNDKSIKCEQNLGHDTMYWYKQDSKKFLKIMFSYNNKELIINETVPNRFSPKSPDKAHLNLHINSLELGDSAVYFCASSQERWTGDRWGYTFGSGTRLTVV.

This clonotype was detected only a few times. As DNA, the CDR3 is TGTGCCAGCAGCGTACGACAGATACACTATGAAAAACTGTTTTTT. Its protein is CASSVRQIHYEKLFF. The V and J genes are TRBV13 and TRBJ1-4; D perhaps matches TRBD1 (5 bases). This CDR3 spans 15 amino acids. The V end lost 5 bases, the J end lost 6 bases, and 16 bases lay between the germline ends. Germline CDR1 and CDR2: PRHDT and FYEKMQ (reference sequence). The full variable domain, rest sourced from reference TRBV13 and TRBJ1-4, is AAGVIQSPRHLIKEKRETATLKCYPIPRHDTVYWYQQGPGQDPQFLISFYEKMQSDKGSIPDRFSAQQFSDYHSELNMSSLELGDSALYFCASSVRQIHYEKLFFGSGTQLSVL.

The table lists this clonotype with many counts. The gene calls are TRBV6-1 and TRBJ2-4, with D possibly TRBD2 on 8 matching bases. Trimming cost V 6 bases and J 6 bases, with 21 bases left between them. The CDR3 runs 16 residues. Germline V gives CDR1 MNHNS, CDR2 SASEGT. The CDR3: CASSGEGAGGRNIQYF. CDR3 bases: TGTGCCAGCAGCGGCGAGGGGGCGGGGGGTCGAAACATTCAGTACTTC.

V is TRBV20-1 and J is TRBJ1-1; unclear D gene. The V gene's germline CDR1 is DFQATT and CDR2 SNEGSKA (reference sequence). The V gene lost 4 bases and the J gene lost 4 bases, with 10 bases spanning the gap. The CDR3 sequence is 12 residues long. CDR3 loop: CSAIRGGTEAFF. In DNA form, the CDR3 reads TGCAGTGCTATCCGGGGTGGCACTGAAGCTTTCTTT.

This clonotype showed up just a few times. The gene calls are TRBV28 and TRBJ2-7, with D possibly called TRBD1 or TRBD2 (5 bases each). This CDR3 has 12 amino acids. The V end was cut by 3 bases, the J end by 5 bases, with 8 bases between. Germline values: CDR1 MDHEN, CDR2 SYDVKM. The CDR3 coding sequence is TGTGCCAGCAGTTTGGGGGACCACGAGCAGTACTTC. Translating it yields CASSLGDHEQYF.

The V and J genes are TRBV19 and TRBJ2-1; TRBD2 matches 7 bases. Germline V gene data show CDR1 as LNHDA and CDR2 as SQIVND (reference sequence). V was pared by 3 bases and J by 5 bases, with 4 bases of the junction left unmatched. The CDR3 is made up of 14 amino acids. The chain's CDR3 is CASSMRGSHNEQFF. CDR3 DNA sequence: TGTGCCAGTAGTATGCGGGGGTCCCACAATGAGCAGTTCTTC.

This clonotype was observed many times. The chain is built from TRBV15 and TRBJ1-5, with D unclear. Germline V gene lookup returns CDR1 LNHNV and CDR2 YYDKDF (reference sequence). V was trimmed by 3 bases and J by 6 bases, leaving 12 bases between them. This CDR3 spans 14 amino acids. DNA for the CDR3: TGTGCCACCAGCAGTCCCGACACGTTTCAGCCCCAGCATTTT. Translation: CATSSPDTFQPQHF.

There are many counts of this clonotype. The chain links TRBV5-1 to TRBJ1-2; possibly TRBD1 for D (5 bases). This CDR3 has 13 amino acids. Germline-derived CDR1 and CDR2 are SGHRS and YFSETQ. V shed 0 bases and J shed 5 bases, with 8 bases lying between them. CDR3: CASSLAGQYGYTF. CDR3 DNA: TGCGCCAGCAGCTTGGCAGGGCAGTATGGCTACACCTTC.

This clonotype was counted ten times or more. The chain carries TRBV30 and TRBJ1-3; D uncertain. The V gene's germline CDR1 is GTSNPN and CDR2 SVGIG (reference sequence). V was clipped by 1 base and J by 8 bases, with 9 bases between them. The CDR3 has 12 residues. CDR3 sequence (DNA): TGTGCCTGGAGTGCGGTTATGGACACCATATATTTT. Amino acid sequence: CAWSAVMDTIYF.

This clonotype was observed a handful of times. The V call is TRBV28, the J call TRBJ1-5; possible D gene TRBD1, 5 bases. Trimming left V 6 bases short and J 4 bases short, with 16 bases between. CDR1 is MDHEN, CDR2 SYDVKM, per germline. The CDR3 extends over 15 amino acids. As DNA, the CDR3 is TGTGCCAGCAGCTTTTGGCAGGGTCGGAATCAGCCCCAGCATTTT. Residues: CASSFWQGRNQPQHF.

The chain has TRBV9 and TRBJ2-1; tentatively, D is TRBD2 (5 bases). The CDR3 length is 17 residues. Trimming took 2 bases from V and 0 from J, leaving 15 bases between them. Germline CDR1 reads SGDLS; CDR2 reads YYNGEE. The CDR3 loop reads CASSVSLADSSYNEQFF. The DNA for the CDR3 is TGTGCCAGCAGCGTCTCGCTAGCCGATAGCTCCTACAATGAGCAGTTCTTC.

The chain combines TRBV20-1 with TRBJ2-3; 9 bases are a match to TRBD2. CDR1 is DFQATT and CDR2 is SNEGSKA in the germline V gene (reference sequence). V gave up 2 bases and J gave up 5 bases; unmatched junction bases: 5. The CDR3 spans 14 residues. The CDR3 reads CSARLAGGKDTQYF. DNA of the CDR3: TGCAGTGCTAGACTGGCGGGGGGGAAAGATACGCAGTATTTT.

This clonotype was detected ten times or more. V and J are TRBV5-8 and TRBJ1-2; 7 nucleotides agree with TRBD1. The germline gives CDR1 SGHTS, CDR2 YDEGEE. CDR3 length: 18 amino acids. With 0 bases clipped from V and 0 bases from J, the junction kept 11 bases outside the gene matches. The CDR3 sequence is CASSLAGGQLPANYGYTF. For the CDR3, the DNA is TGTGCCAGCAGCTTGGCCGGGGGACAGCTCCCCGCTAACTATGGCTACACCTTC.